Presented here are 12 T cell receptor beta chains from one specimen sequenced in a study of T cells after yellow fever vaccination. TCRdb reanalysed the 5' RACE reads using MiXCR and keeps one entry per CDR3 protein. The sample has under 400,000 distinct CDR3 sequences; under 15% are singletons. Sequenced material: CD4+ T cells sorted from PBMCs, taken 15 days after the yellow fever booster vaccination. The receptors were sampled from a man younger than 35 who received the YFV17D yellow fever vaccine.

This clonotype has more than one count but fewer than ten. The CDR3 end shows no conserved phenylalanine or tryptophan, and so a read error is likely. No DNA is shown, since the ends of the CDR3 on it are uncertain; the CDR3 is the one TCRdb lists. V is TRBV3-1 and J is TRBJ2-3; whether TRBD1, the table's D call, matches the DNA was not checked. Germline V CDR1 and CDR2: LGHDT, YNNKEL (reference sequence). The CDR3 totals 11 residues, both ends included. The CDR3 protein is CASSQGEMVSV.

This clonotype was seen repeatedly, ten times or more. This chain links TRBV12-3 or TRBV12-4 with TRBJ1-2; 8 bases match TRBD1. With 4 bases clipped from V and 8 bases from J, the junction kept 9 bases outside the gene matches. The CDR3 length is 14 residues. The CDR3 region is CASSSLGQAKGYTF. The CDR3 bases are TGTGCCAGCAGTTCCCTGGGACAGGCGAAAGGCTACACCTTC.

This chain connects TRBV7-3 to TRBJ1-6; D call uncertain. From germline, CDR1 is SGHTA and CDR2 FQGTGA. Deletions cut 5 bases from V and 10 bases from J, with 15 bases between. The CDR3 is 14 residues long. In DNA form, the CDR3 reads TGTGCCAGCAGCCTCGGATCTCCACCATCACCCCTCCACTTT. This sequence encodes CASSLGSPPSPLHF.

This clonotype showed up many times. The chain employs TRBV6-2 or TRBV6-3 and TRBJ2-1, with D perhaps TRBD1 or TRBD2 (6 bases each). Deletions cut 10 bases from V and 0 bases from J, with 19 bases between. The CDR3 totals 16 residues. Germline CDR1 and CDR2: MNHEY and SVGEGT. DNA for the CDR3: TGTGCCACCTTACTTTCCGGGGGCGGCTCCTACAATGAGCAGTTCTTC. This encodes CATLLSGGGSYNEQFF.

This clonotype was counted only a few times. This clone may be a read error of a much larger clone one base away. The genes are TRBV28 and TRBJ2-7; the match to TRBD1 covers 7 bases. The germline V gene encodes CDR1 MDHEN and CDR2 SYDVKM. The CDR3 runs 13 residues. After removal of 5 bases from V and 3 bases from J, the junction contained 4 bases not matched to a gene. The CDR3 region has the DNA TGTGCCAGCAGTCCCGGACAGGACTACGAGCAGTACTTC. This sequence encodes CASSPGQDYEQYF.

The V and J genes are TRBV6-2 or TRBV6-3 and TRBJ1-5; TRBD1 might be the D (6 bases). The germline V and J ends were trimmed by 4 bases and 2 bases, with 9 bases remaining between them. The germline CDR1 and CDR2 sequences are MNHEY and SVGEGT. There are 14 residues in the CDR3. CDR3: CASSFSGGNQPQHF. The DNA for the CDR3 is TGTGCCAGCAGTTTCTCAGGGGGCAATCAGCCCCAGCATTTT.

J is TRBJ2-2 and V is TRBV5-1; 8 bases map to TRBD1. V shed 7 bases and J 0 bases; nucleotides not matched to a gene: 5. Germline V gene lookup returns CDR1 SGHRS and CDR2 YFSETQ. This CDR3 spans 15 amino acids. The CDR3 nucleotides are TGCGCCAGCGGACCACAGGGGGCGAACACCGGGGAGCTGTTTTTT. Translated: CASGPQGANTGELFF.

The chain combines TRBV4-2 with TRBJ2-6; D is perhaps TRBD1 (6 bases). The V and J ends lost 2 bases and 2 bases respectively, with 10 bases between them. CDR1 is LGHNA and CDR2 is YNFKEQ in the germline V gene. The CDR3 has 16 amino acids. This CDR3 reads CASSQKQGPGANVLTF. CDR3 nucleotide sequence: TGTGCCAGCAGCCAAAAACAGGGCCCTGGGGCCAACGTCCTGACTTTC.

The V call is TRBV24-1, the J call TRBJ2-5, with D hard to call. The CDR3 consists of 14 residues. In germline, CDR1 is KGHDR, CDR2 SFDVKD. V shed 4 bases and J shed 0 bases, with 8 bases lying between them. In nucleotides, the CDR3 is TGTGCCACCAGTGACCTCGACAACCAAGAGACCCAGTACTTC. Protein sequence: CATSDLDNQETQYF.

This clonotype was seen only a few times. This chain joins TRBV7-2 and TRBJ2-5, with 7 nucleotides matching TRBD2. V shed 0 bases and J 7 bases; nucleotides not matched to a gene: 11. This CDR3 comprises 16 residues. Germline values: CDR1 SGHTA, CDR2 FQGNSA. Written as DNA, the CDR3 is TGTGCCAGCAGCTTAGCGCGCCAAGCATCGGGGGGGACCCAGTACTTC. Its protein is CASSLARQASGGTQYF.

The chain joins TRBV9 to TRBJ2-3; TRBD2 is a possible D gene (6 bases). From germline, CDR1 is SGDLS and CDR2 YYNGEE. Trimming shortened V by 3 bases and J by 4 bases, and 12 bases separated the two germline ends. The CDR3 is made up of 14 amino acids. The CDR3 loop is CASSGGLDPDTQYF. The CDR3 bases are TGTGCCAGCAGCGGGGGACTTGACCCAGATACGCAGTATTTT. Full variable domain (remainder filled in from reference TRBV9 and TRBJ2-3): DSGVTQTPKHLITATGQRVTLRCSPRSGDLSVYWYQQSLDQGLQFLIQYYNGEERAKGNILERFSAQQFPDLHSELNLSSLELGDSALYFCASSGGLDPDTQYFGPGTRLTVL.

This clonotype was found a few times. J is TRBJ2-1 and V is TRBV5-4, with TRBD2 as a possible D gene (6 bases). Germline CDR1 SGHNT, CDR2 YYREEE (reference sequence). The CDR3 sequence is 15 residues long. V was shortened by 1 base and J by 5 bases, with 13 bases between the two germline ends. CDR3 loop: CASSLIGTYDNEQFF. CDR3 DNA: TGTGCCAGCAGCTTGATCGGGACTTACGACAATGAGCAGTTCTTC.